Here is one T cell receptor beta chain with its context. The antigen remains unidentified. In germline, CDR1 is SEHNR, CDR2 FQNEAQ (reference sequence). CDR3 length: 14 residues. V gave up 1 base and J gave up 6 bases, with 10 bases separating them. This specimen belongs to a study of T cell responses to AZD1222 COVID-19 vaccine. Broader study findings: Unmutated regions of variants are reportedly targeted by nearly half of spike-specific TCRs.

The repertoire was sequenced with immunoSEQ multiplex PCR; TCRdb's copy has only in-frame clones and lacks some. The table records 150,000 or so clones, about nine tenths of them present only once. The source material was peripheral blood, sampled 28 days after the second dose of the MenACWY control vaccine. The chain recombines TRBV7-9 with TRBJ2-1, with a possible D match to TRBD2 (5 bases). This clonotype was obtained from an adult who received the MenACWY meningococcal vaccine as a control. CDR3 amino acids: CASSLGGRSNEQFF. The CDR3 nucleotides are TGTGCCAGCAGCTTAGGTGGGAGAAGCAATGAGCAGTTCTTC.